These 26 T cell receptor beta chains originate from one sample sequenced in a study of blood T cell repertoires in COVID-19. Method: immunoSEQ multiplex PCR; TCRdb's copy keeps in-frame clones and lacks some. This sample yields 40,000 or so clones, of which about 82% are seen a single time; roughly 5% belongs to the top ten. The sequenced sample consisted of peripheral blood. The receptor source for this set is a man aged 45-65 years with active COVID-19.

The rearrangement uses TRBV28 and TRBJ1-1; 7 nucleotides agree with TRBD1. After removal of 6 bases from V and 4 bases from J, the junction contained 17 bases not matched to a gene. There are 17 residues in the CDR3. CDR1 MDHEN and CDR2 SYDVKM come from the germline V gene. DNA of the CDR3: TGTGCCAGCAGAATCCCCTGGGGGCAGGGGGAAGGCACTGAAGCTTTCTTT. Amino acids: CASRIPWGQGEGTEAFF.

The table lists this clone with a count of one. The chain joins TRBV5-1 to TRBJ2-6; weak D call: TRBD2 (5 bases). The CDR3 has 16 residues. The V end was cut by 6 bases, the J end by 0 bases, with 13 bases between. From germline, CDR1 is SGHRS and CDR2 YFSETQ. The CDR3 coding sequence is TGCGCCAGCACGCCCCTTGGGAGCTCTGGGGCCAACGTCCTGACTTTC. Translation gives CASTPLGSSGANVLTF.

This chain uses TRBV4-3 with TRBJ2-1; TRBD2 agrees at 7 bases. This CDR3 has 15 amino acids. Germline V CDR1 and CDR2: LGHNA, YSLEER. Germline trimming cut 4 bases from V and 1 base from J; bases unmatched to any gene: 4. The CDR3 reads CASSLGLGSYNEQFF. The DNA for the CDR3 is TGCGCCAGCAGCCTAGGACTAGGTTCCTACAATGAGCAGTTCTTC.

J is TRBJ2-3 and V is TRBV7-3; D is uncertain. Germline CDR1 SGHTA, CDR2 FQGTGA. This CDR3 has 13 amino acids. V lost 4 bases, J lost 2 bases, and 7 bases lay in between. CDR3 coding DNA: TGTGCCAGCAGCTCCTCGGTCACAGATACGCAGTATTTT. Translation gives CASSSSVTDTQYF.

This clone was seen a handful of times. The chain combines TRBV13 with TRBJ2-3; D ambiguous. Deletions cut 4 bases from V and 6 bases from J, with 11 bases between. The germline V gene encodes CDR1 PRHDT and CDR2 FYEKMQ (reference sequence). This CDR3 is built from 13 residues. CDR3 in DNA: TGTGCCAGCAGCTCCAGGAAGTGGGATACGCAGTATTTT. It codes for CASSSRKWDTQYF.

The chain combines TRBV7-2 with TRBJ1-5, with 7 bases lining up with TRBD1. With 1 base clipped from V and 7 bases from J, the junction kept 7 bases outside the gene matches. Germline V gives CDR1 SGHTA, CDR2 FQGNSA. This CDR3 has 15 amino acids. The CDR3: CASSLVGQAAQPQHF. The CDR3 coding sequence is TGTGCCAGCAGCTTAGTCGGACAGGCCGCCCAGCCCCAGCATTTT.

This chain connects TRBV28 to TRBJ2-1; 10 bases fit TRBD1. The germline CDR1 and CDR2 sequences are MDHEN and SYDVKM. This CDR3 region has 15 residues. The V and J ends lost 5 bases and 6 bases, in that order; junction bases with no gene match: 7. The CDR3 coding sequence is TGTGCCAGCAGTACCGCCGGGACAGGGGTCAATGAGCAGTTCTTC. It encodes CASSTAGTGVNEQFF.

This sequence joins TRBV6-2 or TRBV6-3 and TRBJ2-1; D ambiguous. V was pared by 5 bases and J by 6 bases, with 17 bases between. The CDR3 is made up of 15 amino acids. CDR1 and CDR2 from the germline V gene are MNHEY and SVGEGT. In nucleotides, the CDR3 is TGTGCCAGCAGTCCCGATCGAGTGATTTTCAATGAGCAGTTCTTC. Its protein is CASSPDRVIFNEQFF.

This clone was recorded only once. The V and J genes are TRBV23-1 and TRBJ2-5, with D possibly TRBD1 on 5 matching bases. TRBV23-1 is an ORF, and what it does is uncertain. The CDR3 spans 17 residues. Trimming shortened V by 2 bases and J by 1 base, and 17 bases separated the two germline ends. The CDR3 protein is CASSQLGQVVTQETQYF. CDR3 in DNA: TGCGCCAGCAGTCAACTCGGACAAGTCGTCACCCAAGAGACCCAGTACTTC.

This clone was counted a few times. The CDR3 region is CASSLEQNTEAFF. In DNA, the CDR3 is TGTGCCAGCAGCTTAGAACAGAACACTGAAGCTTTCTTT. The J gene is TRBJ1-1, the V gene TRBV7-6, with D unclear. CDR3 length: 13 residues. Germline lookup yields CDR1 SGHVS and CDR2 FNYEAQ. Trimming pared 1 base from V and 1 base from J, leaving 4 bases between.

This clone has a handful of counts. The V call is TRBV11-2, the J call TRBJ2-5; 14 bases match TRBD2. The V gene end was trimmed by 4 bases and the J gene end by 5 bases; junction bases not matched to a gene: 9. Per germline, CDR1 SGHAT and CDR2 FQNNGV. The CDR3 extends over 17 amino acids. In DNA, the CDR3 is TGTGCCAGCAGCTCCGGACTAGCGGGGGGTGGTGGGGAGACCCAGTACTTC. Protein product: CASSSGLAGGGGETQYF.

This rearrangement joins TRBV10-3 to TRBJ1-5; D unresolved. CDR1 is ENHRY, CDR2 SYGVKD, per germline. V was trimmed by 0 bases and J by 2 bases, leaving 5 bases between them. The CDR3 runs 14 residues. The CDR3 sequence: CAISESTGNQPQHF. CDR3 nucleotides: TGTGCCATCAGTGAGTCGACTGGCAATCAGCCCCAGCATTTT.

The chain is built from TRBV6-5 and TRBJ1-2; 7 bases match TRBD1. The CDR3 length is 13 residues. Germline V lookup: CDR1 MNHEY, CDR2 SVGAGI. Unmatched junction bases numbered 2, after V lost 5 bases and J lost 2 bases. CDR3 region: CASSTGANYGYTF. CDR3 DNA: TGTGCCAGCAGTACAGGGGCCAACTATGGCTACACCTTC.

In its sample, this clone was seen a few times. V is TRBV10-3 and J is TRBJ2-1, with 11 bases identical to TRBD2. Losses at the gene ends were 2 bases for V and 6 bases for J; bases not matched to a gene: 9. This CDR3 is built from 17 residues. CDR1 is ENHRY, CDR2 SYGVKD, per germline. The CDR3 DNA follows: TGTGCCATCAGTGAGGCCACTAGCGGGAGTTCGAGCAATGAGCAGTTCTTC. This sequence encodes CAISEATSGSSSNEQFF.

This CDR3 reads CARSLGGNTREQYF. The CDR3 DNA follows: TGTGCCAGAAGCTTGGGCGGGAACACCCGCGAGCAGTACTTC. The chain couples TRBV5-3 to TRBJ2-7, with D possibly being TRBD2 (6 bases). TRBV5-3 is filed as an ORF, its function uncertain. V lost 0 bases and J lost 6, with 13 bases in between. CDR3 length equals 14 residues.

This chain uses TRBV5-1 with TRBJ2-1; 8 bases fit TRBD2. The CDR3 extends over 13 amino acids. J was trimmed by 4 bases and V by 5 bases; bases with no gene match: 2. In germline, CDR1 is SGHRS, CDR2 YFSETQ. The CDR3 DNA follows: TGCGCCAGCAGATCGGGGGGGTACAATGAGCAGTTCTTC. Amino acid sequence: CASRSGGYNEQFF.

The chain uses TRBV5-1 and TRBJ1-2; TRBD1 might be the D (6 bases). The germline V gene encodes CDR1 SGHRS and CDR2 YFSETQ. The CDR3 runs 13 residues. Trimming left V 3 bases short and J 3 bases short, with 9 bases between. In nucleotides, the CDR3 is TGCGCCAGCAGCTCTTCAGGGGACTATGGCTACACCTTC. Amino acids: CASSSSGDYGYTF.

This clone was counted a single time. This sequence joins TRBV11-2 and TRBJ2-5, with D possibly being TRBD1 (5 bases). Trimming stripped 5 bases from V and 5 bases from J, with 21 bases between. The germline V gene encodes CDR1 SGHAT and CDR2 FQNNGV. The CDR3 consists of 16 residues. The CDR3 sequence: CASSGQYSTARETQYF. CDR3 nucleotides: TGTGCCAGCAGCGGACAATACTCGACGGCGCGGGAGACCCAGTACTTC.

In its sample, this clone was seen once. V gene TRBV24-1 combines with J gene TRBJ2-1, with 9 positions matching TRBD2. With 6 bases clipped from V and 8 bases from J, the junction kept 16 bases outside the gene matches. The length of the CDR3 is 17 residues. Germline loops: CDR1 KGHDR, CDR2 SFDVKD. The CDR3 DNA reads as TGTGCCACCAGTATGGGCGGAGTAGCGGGGGATGTAGATGAGCAGTTCTTC. Translated: CATSMGGVAGDVDEQFF.

V gene TRBV6-2 or TRBV6-3 combines with J gene TRBJ1-4, with 8 bases that match TRBD1. The germline V gene has CDR1 MNHEY and CDR2 SVGEGT. The CDR3 covers 14 residues. J gave up 10 bases and V 5 bases, and 9 bases lay outside the gene matches. The CDR3: CASSPTGVIGKLFF. The CDR3 DNA sequence: TGTGCCAGCAGTCCGACAGGGGTAATCGGAAAACTGTTTTTT.

This sequence joins TRBV12-5 and TRBJ2-6; TRBD1 is a possible D gene (6 bases). V gave up 6 bases and J gave up 2 bases, with 14 bases separating them. The CDR3 covers 16 residues. Germline assignment: CDR1 LGHNT and CDR2 FRNRAP. The CDR3 sequence: CASGNTYRAGANVLTF. The DNA of the CDR3 is TGTGCTAGTGGGAACACATACAGGGCTGGGGCCAACGTCCTGACTTTC.

The chain links TRBV20-1 to TRBJ2-1, with TRBD1 matching 9 bases. This CDR3 contains 16 residues. Per the germline V gene, CDR1 is DFQATT and CDR2 is SNEGSKA (reference sequence). With 3 bases clipped from V and 0 bases from J, the junction kept 6 bases outside the gene matches. In DNA, the CDR3 is TGCAGTGCTAGTGGGACAGGGAAGGGCTCCTACAATGAGCAGTTCTTC. It encodes CSASGTGKGSYNEQFF.

This chain connects TRBV4-3 to TRBJ2-5, with D maybe TRBD2 (5 bases). The V gene lost 4 bases and the J gene lost 2 bases, with 17 bases spanning the gap. CDR3 length equals 16 residues. Germline lookup yields CDR1 LGHNA and CDR2 YSLEER. CDR3 protein: CASSRETGRLQETQYF. The DNA for the CDR3 is TGCGCCAGCAGCCGGGAGACGGGCCGCCTTCAAGAGACCCAGTACTTC.

This rearrangement joins TRBV5-1 to TRBJ2-7; 9 nucleotides line up with TRBD1. In germline, CDR1 is SGHRS, CDR2 YFSETQ. The length of the CDR3 is 19 residues. V lost 3 bases, J lost 2 bases, and 18 bases stayed unmatched. CDR3: CASSSNNFNRDRVTYEQYF. The DNA for the CDR3 is TGCGCCAGCAGCTCGAACAACTTCAACCGGGACAGGGTGACCTACGAGCAGTACTTC.

CDR3 nucleotides: TGTGCCAGCAGCTTAATACTAGCGGGGTTCTACAATGAGCAGTTCTTC. Translated: CASSLILAGFYNEQFF. The genes are TRBV11-3 and TRBJ2-1; TRBD2 aligns across 10 bases. The CDR3 runs to 16 residues. V lost 2 bases and J lost 3; bases outside the gene matches: 4. Germline V lookup: CDR1 SGHNT, CDR2 YENEEA.

The chain recombines TRBV5-4 with TRBJ2-7; TRBD1 aligns across 8 bases. The trim removed 4 bases at V and 6 bases at J, leaving 3 bases unmatched. The CDR3 consists of 12 residues. Germline V gene lookup returns CDR1 SGHNT and CDR2 YYREEE (reference sequence). CDR3 DNA sequence: TGTGCCAGCAGCCTGGACAGGGTCGAGCAGTACTTC. Its translation is CASSLDRVEQYF.